Following are 15 T cell receptor beta chains from one sample sequenced in a study of shared clonotypes between healthy human individuals. Method: immunoSEQ multiplex PCR; TCRdb's copy keeps in-frame clones and lacks some. The table records some 500,000 clones, 90% to 96% of them present only once. The specimen sequenced was naive CD4+ T cells sorted from blood. Subset here: CD45RA+ positively selected. The receptors were gathered from a woman aged 25 to 39 in good health.

The chain carries TRBV30 and TRBJ2-2; 12 bases agree with TRBD2. The CDR3 runs to 19 residues. V lost 3 bases, J lost 3 bases, and 14 bases stayed unmatched. Germline assignment: CDR1 GTSNPN and CDR2 SVGIG (reference sequence). The CDR3 region is CAWSAARASGRADTGELFF. In nucleotides, the CDR3 is TGTGCCTGGAGCGCGGCCCGGGCTAGCGGGAGGGCCGACACCGGGGAGCTGTTTTTT.

This chain links TRBV28 with TRBJ2-7; TRBD2 agrees at 10 bases. Trimming at V came to 5 bases and at J to 0 bases, leaving 1 base not matched to a gene. The CDR3 spans 14 residues. Germline V gene data show CDR1 as MDHEN and CDR2 as SYDVKM. CDR3 in amino acids: CASSRLAGSYEQYF. CDR3 nucleotides: TGTGCCAGCAGTCGACTAGCGGGCTCCTACGAGCAGTACTTC.

The V and J genes are TRBV28 and TRBJ2-5, with 7 nucleotides matching TRBD2. The CDR3 runs to 14 residues. From germline, CDR1 is MDHEN and CDR2 SYDVKM. The CDR3 bases are TGTGCTTCGGGGGAGGGTTTTGGGGTGGAGACCCAGTACTTC. Amino acid sequence: CASGEGFGVETQYF. Together with reference TRBV28 and TRBJ2-5, the CDR3 gives the full variable domain: DVKVTQSSRYLVKRTGEKVFLECVQDMDHENMFWYRQDPGLGLRLIYFSYDVKMKEKGDIPEGYSVSREKKERFSLILESASTNQTSMYLCASGEGFGVETQYFGPGTRLLVL.

V and J are TRBV19 and TRBJ2-3, with a possible D match to TRBD2 (6 bases). Per the germline V gene, CDR1 is LNHDA and CDR2 is SQIVND (reference sequence). The CDR3 covers 15 residues. The V gene lost 7 bases and the J gene lost 5 bases, with 19 bases spanning the gap. This chain's CDR3 is CASTPSGGFVDTQYF. The CDR3 region has the DNA TGTGCCAGTACCCCGAGTGGGGGGTTTGTAGATACGCAGTATTTT. Based on the CDR3 plus reference TRBV19 and TRBJ2-3, the full variable domain is DGGITQSPKYLFRKEGQNVTLSCEQNLNHDAMYWYRQDPGQGLRLIYYSQIVNDFQKGDIAEGYSVSREKKESFPLTVTSAQKNPTAFYLCASTPSGGFVDTQYFGPGTRLTVL.

The gene calls are TRBV6-5 and TRBJ2-5; 9 bases agree with TRBD2. The CDR3 is 16 residues long. Germline V gene data show CDR1 as MNHEY and CDR2 as SVGAGI. Trimming cost V 4 bases and J 3 bases; bases outside gene matches: 9. The CDR3 sequence is CASSWVAGGRKETQYF. CDR3 nucleotides: TGTGCCAGCAGTTGGGTGGCGGGAGGGCGGAAAGAGACCCAGTACTTC.

The J gene is TRBJ2-5, the V gene TRBV10-1, with 11 positions matching TRBD2. This CDR3 comprises 15 residues. The V and J ends lost 2 bases and 3 bases, in that order; junction bases with no gene match: 2. Looked up from germline, CDR1 is WNHNN and CDR2 is SYGVQD (reference sequence). CDR3 nucleotide sequence: TGCGCCAGCAGTGAGCCGACTAGCGGGAAAGAGACCCAGTACTTC. Encoded protein: CASSEPTSGKETQYF.

The chain carries TRBV11-2 and TRBJ2-5; D call uncertain. The germline V gene encodes CDR1 SGHAT and CDR2 FQNNGV. V dropped 1 base and J dropped 3 bases, with 9 bases sitting between them. This CDR3 is built from 14 residues. For the CDR3, the DNA is TGTGCCAGCAGCTTAGCTCTCCCGGAAGAGACCCAGTACTTC. Translated: CASSLALPEETQYF. The whole variable domain, remainder taken from reference TRBV11-2 and TRBJ2-5, is EAGVAQSPRYKIIEKRQSVAFWCNPISGHATLYWYQQILGQGPKLLIQFQNNGVVDDSQLPKDRFSAERLKGVDSTLKIQPAKLEDSAVYLCASSLALPEETQYFGPGTRLLVL.

This rearrangement joins TRBV5-6 to TRBJ1-1; D remains ambiguous. V was shortened by 6 bases and J by 1 base, with 13 bases between the two germline ends. CDR1 and CDR2 (germline): SGHDT, YYEEEE. This CDR3 is 14 amino acids long. In DNA, the CDR3 is TGTGCCAGCACGGGTCCACCGGCGAACACTGAAGCTTTCTTT. Translation: CASTGPPANTEAFF.

There are a few counts of this clone. The chain combines TRBV10-3 with TRBJ1-5, with D perhaps matching TRBD1 (5 bases). The CDR3 is 17 amino acids. The germline V gene encodes CDR1 ENHRY and CDR2 SYGVKD. Trimming removed 0 bases from V and 6 bases from J, with 18 bases in between. The DNA for the CDR3 is TGTGCCATCAGTGAGTCATTGGGCCAGGGTTCGACTCAGCCCCAGCATTTT. This encodes CAISESLGQGSTQPQHF.

This chain uses TRBV19 with TRBJ2-4; 13 nucleotides align to TRBD2. V trimming: 5 bases; J trimming: 8 bases; junction bases outside the gene matches: 15. The germline CDR1 and CDR2 sequences are LNHDA and SQIVND (reference sequence). The CDR3 covers 18 residues. The CDR3 loop is CASSRLSGTSGTLDIQYF. The CDR3 bases are TGTGCCAGTAGTCGCCTTTCCGGGACTAGCGGGACTCTTGACATTCAGTACTTC.

The rearrangement uses TRBV11-2 and TRBJ2-1, with D possibly matching TRBD2 (5 bases). V lost 0 bases to trimming and J lost 3 bases, with 15 bases between them. The CDR3 is made up of 17 amino acids. CDR1 is SGHAT, CDR2 FQNNGV, per germline. CDR3 protein: CASSLDLEITSYNEQFF. CDR3 DNA sequence: TGTGCCAGCAGCTTAGATCTTGAGATAACTAGCTACAATGAGCAGTTCTTC. Using reference TRBV11-2 and TRBJ2-1 for the parts outside the CDR3, the full variable domain is EAGVAQSPRYKIIEKRQSVAFWCNPISGHATLYWYQQILGQGPKLLIQFQNNGVVDDSQLPKDRFSAERLKGVDSTLKIQPAKLEDSAVYLCASSLDLEITSYNEQFFGPGTRLTVL.

J is TRBJ1-3 and V is TRBV28; 7 bases fit TRBD1. The CDR3 runs to 15 residues. Germline lookup yields CDR1 MDHEN and CDR2 SYDVKM. The V and J ends lost 4 bases and 4 bases, in that order; junction bases with no gene match: 7. CDR3 nucleotides: TGTGCCAGCAGTTCCGACAGGGTGAGAGGAAACACCATATATTTT. This encodes CASSSDRVRGNTIYF. Full variable domain (missing parts from reference TRBV28 and TRBJ1-3): DVKVTQSSRYLVKRTGEKVFLECVQDMDHENMFWYRQDPGLGLRLIYFSYDVKMKEKGDIPEGYSVSREKKERFSLILESASTNQTSMYLCASSSDRVRGNTIYFGEGSWLTVV.

The chain couples TRBV28 to TRBJ2-7; 9 nucleotides line up with TRBD1. The trim removed 5 bases at V and 4 bases at J, leaving 6 bases unmatched. Germline V CDR1 and CDR2: MDHEN, SYDVKM. The CDR3 contains 14 residues. The CDR3 DNA reads as TGTGCCAGCAGTACGCCGGGACAGGGTTACGAGCAGTACTTC. As protein: CASSTPGQGYEQYF.

The rearrangement uses TRBV28 and TRBJ2-7; 9 bases are a match to TRBD1. Germline CDR1 reads MDHEN; CDR2 reads SYDVKM. V lost 5 bases and J lost 7; bases outside the gene matches: 12. CDR3 length equals 15 residues. CDR3 protein: CASSGQGQGGVEQYF. The CDR3 nucleotides are TGTGCCAGCAGTGGACAGGGACAGGGAGGTGTAGAGCAGTACTTC.

The genes are TRBV15 and TRBJ1-1; D gene unclear. Trimming left V 0 bases short and J 3 bases short, with 8 bases between. Germline CDR1 reads LNHNV; CDR2 reads YYDKDF (reference sequence). There are 14 residues in the CDR3. CDR3 sequence (DNA): TGTGCCACCAGCAGAGACCCTAGGGACACTGAAGCTTTCTTT. It encodes CATSRDPRDTEAFF.